This T cell receptor beta chain was obtained from a study of T cell responses to AZD1222 COVID-19 vaccine. The CDR3 consists of 17 residues. Germline V CDR1 and CDR2: WNHNN, SYGVQD (reference sequence). V dropped 10 bases and J dropped 5 bases, with 27 bases sitting between them. Sequencing used immunoSEQ multiplex PCR; TCRdb keeps in-frame clones, though not all of them. The data contain 100,000 to 150,000 clones, around 90% of them singletons. General study findings and limits: The study found vaccine-associated CD4 TCRs spanning spike, dominant at 160-218 and 743-854.

Points on this clone: The antigen is not known.

The chain has TRBV10-1 and TRBJ1-5; D perhaps matches TRBD1 (6 bases). The clonotype comes from an adult in good health. The sequencing used peripheral blood, collected on day 0 of AZD1222 vaccination. For the CDR3, the DNA is TGCGCCATCGAGGGGGGTGCCCGACATCCCTGCCATCAGCCCCAGCATTTT. This codes for CAIEGGARHPCHQPQHF.